The 17 T cell receptor beta chains presented below share a single source sample, sequenced in a study of blood T cell repertoires in COVID-19. TCRdb's copy holds only in-frame clones and misses some; the assay was immunoSEQ multiplex PCR. The sample consists of hundreds of thousands of clones, approximately 90% of them appearing once. Source material: peripheral blood. The source of these receptors is a woman in her twenties or thirties with acute or convalescent COVID-19.

Regarding this clone: Different DNA sequences within this sample yield the same CDR3. This chain links TRBV19 with TRBJ1-5, with 7 bases lining up with TRBD1. V dropped 3 bases and J dropped 2; count of bases not matched to a gene: 7. The CDR3 is 16 amino acids. Per the germline V gene, CDR1 is LNHDA and CDR2 is SQIVND (reference sequence). In DNA form, the CDR3 reads TGTGCCAGTAGTATCTCGGACAGGCTGGGCAATCAGCCCCAGCATTTT. As protein: CASSISDRLGNQPQHF.

V is TRBV10-3 and J is TRBJ1-4, with 7 bases that match TRBD1. This CDR3 has 14 amino acids. Germline values: CDR1 ENHRY, CDR2 SYGVKD. After removal of 4 bases from V and 3 bases from J, the junction contained 2 bases not matched to a gene. The CDR3 coding sequence is TGTGCCATCAGTGGGGACAGATCTAATGAAAAACTGTTTTTT. Amino acids: CAISGDRSNEKLFF.

This sequence joins TRBV4-1 and TRBJ2-7; D is perhaps TRBD1 (6 bases). CDR1 is MGHRA, CDR2 YSYEKL, per germline. The V and J ends lost 0 bases and 4 bases respectively, with 16 bases between them. CDR3 size: 16 residues. CDR3 sequence (DNA): TGCGCCAGCAGCCAAGATGGCCAGGGGAAAGAATACGAGCAGTACTTC. Translated, it gives CASSQDGQGKEYEQYF.

A few counts support this clone. J is TRBJ1-3 and V is TRBV6-6, with D unresolved. The ends were cut back, 4 bases at V and 4 bases at J, with 8 bases in the middle. The CDR3 extends over 13 amino acids. Per germline, CDR1 MNHNY and CDR2 SVGAGI (reference sequence). DNA for the CDR3: TGTGCCAGCAGTTTGAAAGCAGGAAACACCATATATTTT. This codes for CASSLKAGNTIYF.

The V call is TRBV6-5, the J call TRBJ1-2, with 9 bases fitting TRBD1. Looked up from germline, CDR1 is MNHEY and CDR2 is SVGAGI. This CDR3 has 14 residues. The trim removed 7 bases at V and 8 bases at J, leaving 11 bases unmatched. For the CDR3, the DNA is TGTGCCAGCACGACCGGGACAGGGTCTATCGGCTACACCTTC. Translated: CASTTGTGSIGYTF.

The CDR3 coding sequence is TGTGCCAGCAGTGGTGAAGCGGGGGCGTGGGCCAAAAACATTCAGTACTTC. Translation: CASSGEAGAWAKNIQYF. This chain connects TRBV28 to TRBJ2-4; 8 nucleotides align to TRBD2. Per the germline V gene, CDR1 is MDHEN and CDR2 is SYDVKM. The CDR3 contains 17 residues. With 5 bases clipped from V and 1 base from J, the junction kept 10 bases outside the gene matches. Together with reference TRBV28 and TRBJ2-4, the CDR3 gives the full variable domain: DVKVTQSSRYLVKRTGEKVFLECVQDMDHENMFWYRQDPGLGLRLIYFSYDVKMKEKGDIPEGYSVSREKKERFSLILESASTNQTSMYLCASSGEAGAWAKNIQYFGAGTRLSVL.

The rearrangement links TRBV14 to TRBJ2-1, with D possibly being TRBD1 (7 bases). Germline-derived CDR1 and CDR2 are SGHDN and FVKESK. This CDR3 is 15 amino acids long. V gave up 3 bases and J gave up 4 bases, with 13 bases separating them. The chain's CDR3 is CASSHPGDRYNEQFF. CDR3 coding DNA: TGTGCCAGCAGCCACCCGGGGGACAGATACAATGAGCAGTTCTTC.

This clone turned up a few times. The chain uses TRBV7-8 and TRBJ1-5, with D possibly being TRBD1 (5 bases). This CDR3 is built from 16 residues. V was cut by 1 base and J by 5 bases, with 15 bases left in between. Per germline, CDR1 SGHVS and CDR2 FQNEAQ. The CDR3 sequence is CASSLGDYGPDQPQHF. The CDR3 region has the DNA TGTGCCAGCAGCTTAGGGGACTACGGACCTGATCAGCCCCAGCATTTT.

In regard to this clone: Other DNA variants within this sample encode the same CDR3. J is TRBJ1-4 and V is TRBV9, with no clear D. The CDR3 is 13 residues long. Trimming shortened V by 0 bases and J by 10 bases, and 10 bases separated the two germline ends. Germline values: CDR1 SGDLS, CDR2 YYNGEE. CDR3 sequence reads: CASSVGAGGKLFF. CDR3 DNA sequence: TGTGCCAGCAGCGTAGGCGCGGGAGGAAAACTGTTTTTT. Full variable domain (rest looked up from reference TRBV9 and TRBJ1-4): DSGVTQTPKHLITATGQRVTLRCSPRSGDLSVYWYQQSLDQGLQFLIQYYNGEERAKGNILERFSAQQFPDLHSELNLSSLELGDSALYFCASSVGAGGKLFFGSGTQLSVL.

The chain uses TRBV11-2 and TRBJ1-1; D gene unclear. Between the trimmed V and J ends, which lost 3 bases and 3 bases, there was a span of 14 bases. Germline V CDR1 and CDR2: SGHAT, FQNNGV. CDR3 length: 15 residues. The CDR3 region has the DNA TGTGCCAGCAGCTTGTTGGCGGGAAGGGACACTGAAGCTTTCTTT. Protein sequence: CASSLLAGRDTEAFF.

This sequence joins TRBV5-1 and TRBJ2-3; D is ambiguous. V was cut by 4 bases and J by 6 bases, with 15 bases left in between. Germline CDR1 SGHRS, CDR2 YFSETQ. The CDR3 loop spans 14 amino acids. The CDR3 nucleotides are TGCGCCAGCAGCGCTACTAAAAGGTGGGATACGCAGTATTTT. The encoded protein is CASSATKRWDTQYF.

This chain joins TRBV11-1 and TRBJ1-1, with 11 bases fitting TRBD1. CDR3 length: 16 residues. Trimming removed 2 bases from V and 5 bases from J; junction bases left unmatched: 7. Germline V gene data show CDR1 as SGHAT and CDR2 as FQDESV (reference sequence). The CDR3 is CASSLLGTGGLTEAFF. CDR3 coding DNA: TGTGCCAGCAGCTTATTAGGGACAGGGGGTCTGACTGAAGCTTTCTTT. Drawing the rest from reference TRBV11-1 and TRBJ1-1, the complete variable domain is EAEVAQSPRYKITEKSQAVAFWCDPISGHATLYWYRQILGQGPELLVQFQDESVVDDSQLPKDRFSAERLKGVDSTLKIQPAELGDSAMYLCASSLLGTGGLTEAFFGQGTRLTVV.

This sequence joins TRBV2 and TRBJ1-1, with D uncertain. Germline assignment: CDR1 SNHLY and CDR2 FYNNEI. Trimming stripped 6 bases from V and 1 base from J, with 6 bases between. The CDR3 consists of 12 residues. The CDR3 sequence: CASSRRNTEAFF. Here the CDR3 DNA reads TGTGCCAGCAGCCGCAGGAACACTGAAGCTTTCTTT.

The genes are TRBV6-2 or TRBV6-3 and TRBJ2-2; D call uncertain. CDR1 and CDR2 (germline): MNHEY, SVGEGT. V lost 9 bases, J lost 7 bases, and 12 bases lay in between. CDR3 size: 12 residues. The CDR3 is CASSGLGGELFF. For the CDR3, the DNA is TGTGCCAGTAGTGGTCTCGGCGGGGAGCTGTTTTTT.

The chain combines TRBV2 with TRBJ1-5, with D possibly being TRBD1 (5 bases). The CDR3 extends over 14 amino acids. Per germline, CDR1 SNHLY and CDR2 FYNNEI. Trimming took off 8 bases at V and 2 bases at J, with 13 bases between the two ends. For the CDR3, the DNA is TGTGCCAGCGGGGGGGGAGAGGGCAATCAGCCCCAGCATTTT. This sequence encodes CASGGGEGNQPQHF.

The V call is TRBV3-1 (or the pseudogene TRBV3-2), the J call TRBJ2-2; possibly TRBD2 for D (6 bases). CDR1 is LGHDT and CDR2 is YNNKEL in the germline V gene (reference sequence). V shed 0 bases and J shed 0 bases, with 8 bases lying between them. The CDR3 covers 16 residues. CDR3 nucleotide sequence: TGTGCCAGCAGCCAAGAGCGGGGAGCGAACACCGGGGAGCTGTTTTTT. This codes for CASSQERGANTGELFF.

This clone was observed a single time. The chain combines TRBV15 with TRBJ2-3; 8 nucleotides agree with TRBD1. V was pared by 4 bases and J by 2 bases, with 5 bases of the junction left unmatched. Germline assignment: CDR1 LNHNV and CDR2 YYDKDF (reference sequence). There are 15 residues in the CDR3. The CDR3 DNA sequence: TGTGCCACCAGCAACCCGACAGGGGACACAGATACGCAGTATTTT. Residues: CATSNPTGDTDTQYF.